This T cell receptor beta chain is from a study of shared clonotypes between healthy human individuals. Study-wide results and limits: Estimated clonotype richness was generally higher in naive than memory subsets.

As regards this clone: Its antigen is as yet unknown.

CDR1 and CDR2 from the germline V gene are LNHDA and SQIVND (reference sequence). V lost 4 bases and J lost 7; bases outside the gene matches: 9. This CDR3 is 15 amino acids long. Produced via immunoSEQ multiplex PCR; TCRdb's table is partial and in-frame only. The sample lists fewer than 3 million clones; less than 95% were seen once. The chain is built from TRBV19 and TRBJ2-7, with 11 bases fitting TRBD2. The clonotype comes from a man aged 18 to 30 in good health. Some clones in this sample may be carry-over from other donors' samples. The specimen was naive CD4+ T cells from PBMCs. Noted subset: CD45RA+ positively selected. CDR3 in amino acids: CASSTWTSGLREQYF. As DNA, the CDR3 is TGTGCCAGTAGTACTTGGACTAGCGGGCTACGGGAGCAGTACTTC.